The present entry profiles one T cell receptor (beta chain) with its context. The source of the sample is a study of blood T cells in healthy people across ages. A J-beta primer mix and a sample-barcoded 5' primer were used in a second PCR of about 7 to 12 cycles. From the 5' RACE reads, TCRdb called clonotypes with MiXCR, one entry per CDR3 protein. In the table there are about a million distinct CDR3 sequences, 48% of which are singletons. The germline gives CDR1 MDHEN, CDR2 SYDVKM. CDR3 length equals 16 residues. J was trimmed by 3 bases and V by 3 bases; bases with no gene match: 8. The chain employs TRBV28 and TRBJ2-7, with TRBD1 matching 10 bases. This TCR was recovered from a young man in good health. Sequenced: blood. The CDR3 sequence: CASSFEFWDRGYEQYF. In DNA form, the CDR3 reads TGTGCCAGCAGTTTCGAATTTTGGGACAGGGGCTACGAGCAGTACTTC.